The 2 T cell receptor beta chains given below trace back to one sample, sequenced in a study of graft-versus-host responses after intestinal transplantation listed by TCRdb under 2021. The receptor library was made with the immunoSEQ multiplex PCR assay. TCRdb provides this immuneACCESS table in a form limited to in-frame rearrangements. Some clones are lacking; in checked studies, under half of them reflect an unresolved V gene, and why the rest are absent is not known. Present in this sample are 95,000 to 130,000 clones, about nine tenths of which were seen just once. The top ten hold approximately 0.18% of the sample. The sample's time point label, in plain terms: cells obtained before transplantation from donor or recipient. No cognate antigen is known for these TCRs. The sequencing used unstimulated CD4+ T cells sorted from spleen or lymph node cells, collected before intestinal transplant. The receptors shown here come from a human donor who received an intestinal transplant.

This chain joins TRBV4-3 and TRBJ1-5; 10 bases are shared with TRBD1. The CDR3 contains 17 residues. Germline assignment: CDR1 LGHNA and CDR2 YSLEER. V lost 0 bases to trimming and J lost 5 bases; unmatched junction nucleotides: 7. The CDR3 DNA reads TGCGCCAGCAGCCAAGATCTGGCCGGGACAGGGGATCAGCCCCAGCATTTT. Translating gives CASSQDLAGTGDQPQHF.

The chain joins TRBV5-1 to TRBJ1-4, with TRBD1 matching over 9 bases. The germline CDR1 and CDR2 sequences are SGHRS and YFSETQ. The CDR3 runs to 15 residues. With 2 bases clipped from V and 4 bases from J, the junction kept 3 bases outside the gene matches. The CDR3 DNA reads TGCGCCAGCAGCTTATCGACAGGGGGTAATGAAAAACTGTTTTTT. As protein: CASSLSTGGNEKLFF. Together with reference TRBV5-1 and TRBJ1-4, the CDR3 gives the full variable domain: KAGVTQTPRYLIKTRGQQVTLSCSPISGHRSVSWYQQTPGQGLQFLFEYFSETQRNKGNFPGRFSGRQFSNSRSEMNVSTLELGDSALYLCASSLSTGGNEKLFFGSGTQLSVL.